Detailed here is one TCR beta chain. What it recognizes is unknown. Per germline, CDR1 LNHDA and CDR2 SQIVND (reference sequence). This CDR3 comprises 15 residues. V shed 5 bases, J shed 4 bases, and the junction held 8 bases outside the gene matches. This record belongs to a study of cytomegalovirus exposure and HLA in healthy donors. Study outcomes and limitations: Some highly shared sequence variants likely arose as a pipeline artifact. Specificity for CMV antigens was confirmed in vitro for three of the CMV-associated chains.

Researchers ran the PCR with 60 Vbeta and 13 Jbeta primers. TCRdb keeps only in-frame clones here, not all; method: immunoSEQ multiplex PCR. The data contain just over 150,000 clones, around 83% of them singletons. The V call is TRBV19, the J call TRBJ2-1, with TRBD2 identical over 7 bases. The sequence derives from a woman under 30 in good health and CMV-seronegative. Sequenced input: PBMCs. The CDR3 nucleotides are TGTGCCAGTAGTCCTCCCTCGGGGGGTTACAATGAGCAGTTCTTC. Amino acids: CASSPPSGGYNEQFF.